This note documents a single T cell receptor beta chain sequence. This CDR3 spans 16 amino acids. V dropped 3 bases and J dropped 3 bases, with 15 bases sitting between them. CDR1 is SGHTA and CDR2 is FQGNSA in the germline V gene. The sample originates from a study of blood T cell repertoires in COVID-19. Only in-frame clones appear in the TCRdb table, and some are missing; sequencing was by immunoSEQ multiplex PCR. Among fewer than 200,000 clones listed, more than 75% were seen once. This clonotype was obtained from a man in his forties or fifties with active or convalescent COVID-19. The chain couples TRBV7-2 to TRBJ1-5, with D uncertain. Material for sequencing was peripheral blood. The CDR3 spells CASSFSDGLDNQPQHF. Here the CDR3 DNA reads TGTGCCAGCAGCTTTTCAGACGGACTCGACAATCAGCCCCAGCATTTT.